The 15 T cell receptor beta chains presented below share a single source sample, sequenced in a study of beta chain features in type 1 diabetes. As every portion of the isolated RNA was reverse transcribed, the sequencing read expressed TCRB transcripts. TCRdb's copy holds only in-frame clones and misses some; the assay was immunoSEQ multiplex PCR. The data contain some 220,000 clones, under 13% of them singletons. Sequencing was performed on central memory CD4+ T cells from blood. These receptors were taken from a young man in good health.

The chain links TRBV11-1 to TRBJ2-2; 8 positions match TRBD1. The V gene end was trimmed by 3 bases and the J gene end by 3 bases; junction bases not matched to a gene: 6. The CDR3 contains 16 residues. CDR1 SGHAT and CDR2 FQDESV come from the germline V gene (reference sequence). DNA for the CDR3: TGTGCCAGCAGCTTCCACAGGGGACAGGACACCGGGGAGCTGTTTTTT. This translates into CASSFHRGQDTGELFF.

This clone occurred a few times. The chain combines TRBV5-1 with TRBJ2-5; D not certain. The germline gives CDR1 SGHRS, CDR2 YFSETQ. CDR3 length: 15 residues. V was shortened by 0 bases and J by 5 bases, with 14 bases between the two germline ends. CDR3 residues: CASSLGLGRSETQYF. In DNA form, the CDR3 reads TGCGCCAGCAGCTTGGGCTTGGGTAGGAGCGAGACCCAGTACTTC.

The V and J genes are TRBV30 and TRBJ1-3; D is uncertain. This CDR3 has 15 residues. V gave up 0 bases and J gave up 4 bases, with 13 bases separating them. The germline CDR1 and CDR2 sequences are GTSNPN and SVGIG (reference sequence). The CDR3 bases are TGTGCCTGGAGTGTACAGTCCTTGAGGGGAAACACCATATATTTT. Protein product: CAWSVQSLRGNTIYF.

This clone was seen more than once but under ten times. The CDR3 protein is CAWSGDRGYYGYTF. The CDR3, as DNA: TGTGCCTGGAGTGGGGACAGGGGGTACTATGGCTACACCTTC. The rearrangement joins TRBV30 to TRBJ1-2; 11 bases are shared with TRBD1. Germline V gene sequence: CDR1 GTSNPN, CDR2 SVGIG (reference sequence). This CDR3 contains 14 residues. V was pared by 1 base and J by 3 bases, with 1 base of the junction left unmatched.

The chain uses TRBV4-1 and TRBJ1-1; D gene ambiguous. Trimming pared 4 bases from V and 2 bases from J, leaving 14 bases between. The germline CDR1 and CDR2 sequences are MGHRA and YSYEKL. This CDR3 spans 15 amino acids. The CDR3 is CASSRAGAFNTEAFF. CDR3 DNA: TGCGCCAGCAGCCGGGCTGGAGCCTTTAACACTGAAGCTTTCTTT.

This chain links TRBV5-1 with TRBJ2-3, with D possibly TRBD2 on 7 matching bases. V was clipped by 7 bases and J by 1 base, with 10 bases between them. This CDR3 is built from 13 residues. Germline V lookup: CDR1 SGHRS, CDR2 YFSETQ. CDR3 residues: CASRGAGTDTQYF. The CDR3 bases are TGCGCCAGCCGGGGGGCTGGCACAGATACGCAGTATTTT.

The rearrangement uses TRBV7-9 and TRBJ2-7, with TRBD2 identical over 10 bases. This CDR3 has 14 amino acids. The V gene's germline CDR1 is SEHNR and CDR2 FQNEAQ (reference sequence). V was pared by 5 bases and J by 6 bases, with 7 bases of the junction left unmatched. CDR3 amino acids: CASSPLAGEVEQYF. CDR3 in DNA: TGTGCCAGCAGCCCCCTAGCGGGAGAGGTCGAGCAGTACTTC.

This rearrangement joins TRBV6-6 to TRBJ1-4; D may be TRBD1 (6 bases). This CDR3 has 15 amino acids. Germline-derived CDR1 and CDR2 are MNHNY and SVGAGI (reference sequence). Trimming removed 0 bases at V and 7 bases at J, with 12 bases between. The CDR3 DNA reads TGTGCCAGCAGTTACTCCCAGGGGCGAAGTGAAAAACTGTTTTTT. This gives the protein CASSYSQGRSEKLFF.

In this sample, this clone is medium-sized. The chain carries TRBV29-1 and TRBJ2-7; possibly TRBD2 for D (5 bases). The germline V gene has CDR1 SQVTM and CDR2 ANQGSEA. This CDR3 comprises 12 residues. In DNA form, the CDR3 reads TGCAGGGAGAGAGGGTTAGCCTACGAGCAGTACTTC. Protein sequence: CRERGLAYEQYF.

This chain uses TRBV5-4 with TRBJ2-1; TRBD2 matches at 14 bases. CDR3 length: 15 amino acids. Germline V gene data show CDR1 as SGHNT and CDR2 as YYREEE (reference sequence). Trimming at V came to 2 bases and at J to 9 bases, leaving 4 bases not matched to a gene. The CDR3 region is CASSLGTSGRGEQFF. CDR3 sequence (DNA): TGTGCCAGCAGCTTAGGGACTAGCGGGAGAGGTGAGCAGTTCTTC.

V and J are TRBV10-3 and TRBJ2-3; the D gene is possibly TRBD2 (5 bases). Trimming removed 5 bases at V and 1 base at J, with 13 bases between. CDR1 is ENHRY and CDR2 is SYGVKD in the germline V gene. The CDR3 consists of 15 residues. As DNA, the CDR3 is TGTGCCATCAGTTCTTTTGCGGAGGGCACAGATACGCAGTATTTT. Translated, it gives CAISSFAEGTDTQYF.

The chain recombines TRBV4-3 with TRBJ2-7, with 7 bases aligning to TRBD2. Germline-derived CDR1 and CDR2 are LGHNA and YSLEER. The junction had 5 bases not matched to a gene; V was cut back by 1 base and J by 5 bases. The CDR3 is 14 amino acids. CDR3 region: CASSQGGRGHEQYF. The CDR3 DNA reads TGCGCCAGCAGCCAAGGAGGGAGGGGCCACGAGCAGTACTTC.

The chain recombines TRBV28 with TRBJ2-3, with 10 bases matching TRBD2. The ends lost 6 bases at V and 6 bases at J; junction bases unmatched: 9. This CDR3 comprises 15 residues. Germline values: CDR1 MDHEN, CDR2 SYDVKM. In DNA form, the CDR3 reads TGTGCCAGCAGCCCTGGGCTAGCGGGGGTGGATACGCAGTATTTT. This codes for CASSPGLAGVDTQYF.

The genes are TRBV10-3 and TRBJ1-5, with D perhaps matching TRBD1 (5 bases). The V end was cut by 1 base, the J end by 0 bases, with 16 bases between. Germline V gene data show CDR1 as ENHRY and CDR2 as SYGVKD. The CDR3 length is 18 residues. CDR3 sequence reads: CAISEFQGSGNSNQPQHF. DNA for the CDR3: TGTGCCATCAGTGAGTTCCAGGGATCTGGTAATAGCAATCAGCCCCAGCATTTT.

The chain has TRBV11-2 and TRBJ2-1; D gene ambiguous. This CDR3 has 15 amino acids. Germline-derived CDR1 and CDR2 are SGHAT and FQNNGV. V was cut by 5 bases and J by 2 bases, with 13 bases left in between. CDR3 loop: CASSRGRETYNEQFF. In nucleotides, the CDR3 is TGTGCCAGCAGCCGTGGCCGCGAGACCTACAATGAGCAGTTCTTC.